This T cell receptor (beta chain) was identified during a study of shared clonotypes between healthy human individuals. This clone has only one observation. The CDR3 covers 15 residues. Germline loops: CDR1 MDHEN, CDR2 SYDVKM. The V and J ends lost 6 bases and 0 bases respectively, with 12 bases between them. The assay was immunoSEQ multiplex PCR, and TCRdb's table has in-frame clones only and misses some. The sample has around 550,000 clones, about 96% seen once. The sample consisted of naive CD4+ T cells sorted from blood. The sample's subset: CD45RA+ positively selected. The chain carries TRBV28 and TRBJ1-3, with D possibly TRBD1 on 5 matching bases. This receptor was obtained from a woman younger than 45 in good health. CDR3 nucleotide sequence: TGTGCCAGCAGCTATGACAGAAGCTCTGGAAACACCATATATTTT. Its translation is CASSYDRSSGNTIYF.